The rows below give T cell receptor beta chains drawn from one sample of a study of blood T cell repertoires in COVID-19. Method: immunoSEQ multiplex PCR; TCRdb's copy keeps in-frame clones and lacks some. This sample has roughly 230,000 clones, with around nine tenths found just once. The sequenced sample was PBMCs or T cells enriched from blood (not recorded which). The receptor set was obtained from a man between 25 and 39 years old in a cohort exposed to, infected with or recovered from COVID-19 (not recorded which). The CDR3 runs from the conserved cysteine through the conserved F or W. The order of the fields is J gene, clone size, V gene, D gene, CDR3 DNA, CDR3 protein. D genes are given only for firm matches. Expanded clones are given a class, and other clones once, few, many or no size at all.

TRBJ1-5 - TRBV6-1 TRBD1 TGTGCCAGCAGTGCCACGGACAGGGGGCGCAATCAGCCCCAGCATTTT CASSATDRGRNQPQHF
TRBJ1-1 - TRBV28 - TGTGCCAGCAGTTCCCCTAACACTGAAGCTTTCTTT CASSSPNTEAFF
TRBJ2-5 - TRBV28 - TGTGCCAGCAGCCCGGTCCCCCCCGAGAAAGAGACCCAGTACTTC CASSPVPPEKETQYF
TRBJ1-1 - TRBV19 TRBD1 TGTGCCAGTAATAACAGGGGGACGACTGAAGCTTTCTTT CASNNRGTTEAFF
TRBJ2-2 - TRBV5-1 - TGCGCCAGCAGCTTGGAAGCACCGGGACAGAACACCGGGGAGCTGTTTTTT CASSLEAPGQNTGELFF
TRBJ1-5 once TRBV19 - TGTGCCAGTAACCCCCGGGGGGGGACTGGCAATCAGCCCCAGCATTTT CASNPRGGTGNQPQHF
TRBJ1-1 - TRBV28 - TGTGCCAGCAGGCTCGGAGGGAACACTGAAGCTTTCTTT CASRLGGNTEAFF
TRBJ2-3 - TRBV7-3 - TGTGCCAGCAGCATAAAGGGGAACACAGATACGCAGTATTTT CASSIKGNTDTQYF
TRBJ2-1 - TRBV2 - TGTGCCAGCAGTAACCGGGCCTCCCTGGGGGGATACAATGAGCAGTTCTTC CASSNRASLGGYNEQFF
TRBJ2-7 - TRBV6-2/TRBV6-3 TRBD1 TGTGCCAGCAGTTACATTGGACAGGACTACGAGCAGTACTTC CASSYIGQDYEQYF
TRBJ2-4 - TRBV18 TRBD1 TGTGCCAGCTCACGTGGGACAGGGGACATTCAGTACTTC CASSRGTGDIQYF
TRBJ1-2 - TRBV4-2 - TGTGCCAGCAGCCAAGCAGCCGCGGACTATGGCTACACCTTC CASSQAAADYGYTF
TRBJ2-5 - TRBV29-1 TRBD2 TGCAGCGGAGGGAGGGTAGAGACCCAGTACTTC CSGGRVETQYF
TRBJ1-2 once TRBV28 - TGTGCCAGCAGTTTTGTTTCTACAGGGACCTATGGCTACACCTTC CASSFVSTGTYGYTF
TRBJ1-5 once TRBV23-1 - TGCGCCAGCAGTCAACCCTCCCCGGGACTTTATCAGCCCCAGCATTTT CASSQPSPGLYQPQHF
TRBJ2-7 - TRBV19 TRBD1 TGTGCCAGTAGTGGCAGGACAGGGCGCAGCTCCTACGAGCAGTACTTC CASSGRTGRSSYEQYF
TRBJ1-1 - TRBV13 - TGTGCCAGCAGCTTAACAGTGACAGGTAACACTGAAGCTTTCTTT CASSLTVTGNTEAFF
TRBJ1-2 - TRBV6-2/TRBV6-3 TRBD1 TGTGCCAGCTGCCTCAGGGGGCGAGCTGGCTACACCTTC CASCLRGRAGYTF
TRBJ2-5 - TRBV7-3 - TGTGCCAGCAGCTCTGCAACCCTAGCGTTTTTATCAATAGAGACCCAGTACTTC CASSSATLAFLSIETQYF
TRBJ1-4 - TRBV7-9 - TGTGCCAGCAGCCTACAGCACGGGGATTTGGATGAAAAACTGTTTTTT CASSLQHGDLDEKLFF
TRBJ2-2 - TRBV29-1 TRBD1 TGCAGCGCACGACAGGGGGCTTTATCGACCGGGGAGCTGTTTTTT CSARQGALSTGELFF